This T cell receptor (beta chain) was sequenced during a study of T cell responses to AZD1222 COVID-19 vaccine. Study observations and caveats: Just six AZD1222 recipients were seropositive at baseline.

Clones were read by immunoSEQ multiplex PCR, and TCRdb kept only the in-frame ones, dropping some. The data show about 150,000 clones, approximately 90% seen once. Germline CDR1 LNHNV, CDR2 YYDKDF (reference sequence). V lost 1 base and J lost 8, with 6 bases in between. This CDR3 spans 13 amino acids. This clone was counted between two and nine times. What it recognizes is unknown. This clonotype originated in an adult in good health. This chain links TRBV15 with TRBJ1-6; D unresolved. The source material was peripheral blood, sampled on day 0 of AZD1222 vaccination. DNA for the CDR3: TGTGCCACCAGCAGAGTTGGGGATTCACCCCTCCACTTT. Translated: CATSRVGDSPLHF. The full variable domain, its missing parts supplied by reference TRBV15 and TRBJ1-6, is DAMVIQNPRYQVTQFGKPVTLSCSQTLNHNVMYWYQQKSSQAPKLLFHYYDKDFNNEADTPDNFQSRRPNTSFCFLDIRSPGLGDTAMYLCATSRVGDSPLHFGNGTRLTVT.